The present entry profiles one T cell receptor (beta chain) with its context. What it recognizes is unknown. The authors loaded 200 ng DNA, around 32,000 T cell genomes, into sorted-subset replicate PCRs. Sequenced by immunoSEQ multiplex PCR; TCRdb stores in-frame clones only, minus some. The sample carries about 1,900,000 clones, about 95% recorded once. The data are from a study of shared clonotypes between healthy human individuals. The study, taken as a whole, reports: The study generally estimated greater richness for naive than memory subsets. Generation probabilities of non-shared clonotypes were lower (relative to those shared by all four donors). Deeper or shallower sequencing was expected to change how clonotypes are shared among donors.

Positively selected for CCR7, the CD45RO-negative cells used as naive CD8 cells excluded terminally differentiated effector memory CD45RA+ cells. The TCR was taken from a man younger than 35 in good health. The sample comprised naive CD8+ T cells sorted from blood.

The CDR3 sequence is CASSVFGSLNTEAFF. Written as DNA, the CDR3 is TGTGCCAGCAGCGTCTTTGGAAGTTTGAACACTGAAGCTTTCTTT. The chain is built from TRBV27 and TRBJ1-1; D is unclear. The germline V and J ends were trimmed by 6 bases and 0 bases, with 14 bases remaining between them. The CDR3 runs 15 residues. Germline CDR1 is MNHEY and CDR2 is SMNVEV (reference sequence).